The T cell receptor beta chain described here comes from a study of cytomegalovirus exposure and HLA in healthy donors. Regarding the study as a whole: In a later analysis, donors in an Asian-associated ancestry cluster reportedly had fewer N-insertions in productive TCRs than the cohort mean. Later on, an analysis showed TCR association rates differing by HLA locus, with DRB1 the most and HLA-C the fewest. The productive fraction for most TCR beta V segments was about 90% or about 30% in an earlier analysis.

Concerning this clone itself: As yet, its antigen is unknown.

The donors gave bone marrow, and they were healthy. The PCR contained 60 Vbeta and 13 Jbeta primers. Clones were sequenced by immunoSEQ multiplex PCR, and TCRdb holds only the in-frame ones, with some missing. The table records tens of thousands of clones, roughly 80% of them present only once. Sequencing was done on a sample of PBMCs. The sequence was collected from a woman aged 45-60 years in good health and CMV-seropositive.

The CDR3 DNA reads as TGCGCCAGCAGCGGATCTAGCGGGAGTGTCTATGAGCAGTTCTTC. Protein sequence: CASSGSSGSVYEQFF. The genes are TRBV5-1 and TRBJ2-1; TRBD2 matches at 10 bases. J lost 8 bases, V lost 4 bases, and 9 bases had no gene match. The CDR3 sequence is 15 residues long. Germline assignment: CDR1 SGHRS and CDR2 YFSETQ.